Listed below are T cell receptor beta chains from one sample, sequenced in a study of CXCR3-negative and CXCR3-positive naive CD8 T cells. TCRdb derives one entry per CDR3 protein from the 5' RACE reads, leaving out DNA. This repertoire includes roughly 70,000 distinct CDR3 sequences. Sequencing was carried out using naive CXCR3- CD8+ T cells from blood. The receptors shown here come from a human donor in good health. Some clones in this sample may be carry-over from other donors' samples. CDR3s include the opening cysteine and the closing phenylalanine or tryptophan. The order of the fields is J gene, V gene, CDR3 protein.

TRBJ2-7 | TRBV20-1 | CSARSGGVDYEQYF
TRBJ2-1 | TRBV4-1 | CASSQFTSGDRYNEQFF
TRBJ2-3 | TRBV25-1 | CASSEGATDTQYF
TRBJ2-2 | TRBV14 | CASSQLGAGELFF
TRBJ2-5 | TRBV25-1 | CASSNVGDLETQYF
TRBJ2-3 | TRBV18 | CASSLPGQLADTQYF
TRBJ2-1 | TRBV7-9 | CASSGGDNEQFF
TRBJ2-1 | TRBV28 | CASTLGIRDRSYNEQFF
TRBJ2-3 | TRBV4-3 | CASSSRGQGFEDTQYF
TRBJ2-7 | TRBV20-1 | CSAREIPGGSYEQYF
TRBJ2-7 | TRBV19 | CASSPGKAAYEQYF
TRBJ2-1 | TRBV27 | CASSFSGSHNEQFF
TRBJ2-1 | TRBV7-2 | CASSLTNNEQFF
TRBJ2-2 | TRBV28 | CASSYRGIRTGELFF
TRBJ2-5 | TRBV29-1 | CSVAGVEGTGGLETQYF
TRBJ2-7 | TRBV7-9 | CASSTLPYEQYF
TRBJ2-3 | TRBV5-4 | CASSDLASRLRDTQYF
TRBJ2-5 | TRBV29-1 | CSVEIWGMYQETQYF
TRBJ2-3 | TRBV14 | CASSSQAGGWDDTQYF
TRBJ2-3 | TRBV5-6 | CASSWRAVIGDTDTQYF
TRBJ2-7 | TRBV28 | CASSRGMSYEQYF
TRBJ1-1 | TRBV7-8 | CASTPLILPTGDSTEAFF